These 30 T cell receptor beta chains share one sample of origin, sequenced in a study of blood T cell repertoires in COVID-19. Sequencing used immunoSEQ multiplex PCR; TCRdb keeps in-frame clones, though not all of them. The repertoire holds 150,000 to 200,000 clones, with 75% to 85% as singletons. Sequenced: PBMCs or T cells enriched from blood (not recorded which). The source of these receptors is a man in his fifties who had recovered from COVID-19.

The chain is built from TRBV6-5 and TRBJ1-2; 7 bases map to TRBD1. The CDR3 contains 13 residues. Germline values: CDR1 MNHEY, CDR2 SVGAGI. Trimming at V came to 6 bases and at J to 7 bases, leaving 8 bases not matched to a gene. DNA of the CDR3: TGTGCCAGCAGATTACAGGGGTGGGCTGGCTACACCTTC. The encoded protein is CASRLQGWAGYTF.

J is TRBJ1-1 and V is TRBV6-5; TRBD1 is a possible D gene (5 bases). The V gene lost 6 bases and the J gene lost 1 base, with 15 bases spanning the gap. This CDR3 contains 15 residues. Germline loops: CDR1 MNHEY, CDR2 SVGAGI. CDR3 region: CASSRTGLSNTEAFF. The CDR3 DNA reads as TGTGCCAGCAGCCGTACGGGACTTTCGAACACTGAAGCTTTCTTT.

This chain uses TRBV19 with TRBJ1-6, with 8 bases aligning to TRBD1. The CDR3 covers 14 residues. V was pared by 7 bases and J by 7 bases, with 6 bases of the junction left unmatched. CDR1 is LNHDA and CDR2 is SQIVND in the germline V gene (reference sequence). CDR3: CASTGQGRNSPLHF. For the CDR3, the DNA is TGTGCCAGTACCGGACAGGGTAGAAATTCACCCCTCCACTTT. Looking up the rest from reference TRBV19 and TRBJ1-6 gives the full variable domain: DGGITQSPKYLFRKEGQNVTLSCEQNLNHDAMYWYRQDPGQGLRLIYYSQIVNDFQKGDIAEGYSVSREKKESFPLTVTSAQKNPTAFYLCASTGQGRNSPLHFGNGTRLTVT.

For the CDR3, the DNA is TGTGCCAGTAGAGCGACAGGGGTTCGGGACACTGAAGCTTTCTTT. Protein product: CASRATGVRDTEAFF. V is TRBV2 and J is TRBJ1-1, with 8 bases matching TRBD1. The V gene end was trimmed by 9 bases and the J gene end by 3 bases; junction bases not matched to a gene: 12. Germline CDR1 is SNHLY and CDR2 is FYNNEI. The CDR3 length is 15 residues.

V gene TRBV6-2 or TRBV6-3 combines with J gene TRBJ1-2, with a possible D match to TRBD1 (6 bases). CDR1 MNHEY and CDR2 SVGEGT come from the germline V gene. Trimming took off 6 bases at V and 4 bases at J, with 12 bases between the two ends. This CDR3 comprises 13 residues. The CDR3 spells CASSIGTIYGYTF. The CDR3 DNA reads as TGTGCCAGCAGCATCGGGACAATCTATGGCTACACCTTC.

The CDR3 spells CASRRQGADGNTIYF. DNA of the CDR3: TGTGCCAGCAGGCGACAGGGGGCGGACGGAAACACCATATATTTT. The chain carries TRBV2 and TRBJ1-3; 10 positions agree with TRBD1. Germline V CDR1 and CDR2: SNHLY, FYNNEI. This CDR3 has 15 residues. Germline trimming cut 6 bases from V and 4 bases from J; bases unmatched to any gene: 6.

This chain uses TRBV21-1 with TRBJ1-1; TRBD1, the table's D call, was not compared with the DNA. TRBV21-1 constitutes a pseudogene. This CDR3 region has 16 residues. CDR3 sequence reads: CASSKNSQESNTEAFF. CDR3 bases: TGTGCCAGCAGCAAAAACTCACAGGAGTCCAACACTGAAGCTTTCTTT.

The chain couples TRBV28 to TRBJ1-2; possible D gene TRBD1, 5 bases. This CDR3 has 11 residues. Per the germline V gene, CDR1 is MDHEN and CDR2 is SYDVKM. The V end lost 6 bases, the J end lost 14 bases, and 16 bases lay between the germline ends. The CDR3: CASSPGARRTF. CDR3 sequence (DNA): TGTGCCAGCAGCCCTGGGGCAAGAAGGACCTTC.

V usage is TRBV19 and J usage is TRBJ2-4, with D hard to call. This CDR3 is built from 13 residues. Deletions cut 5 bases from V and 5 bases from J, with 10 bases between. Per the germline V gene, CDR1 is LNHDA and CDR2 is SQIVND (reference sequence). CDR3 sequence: CASSLGRENIQYF. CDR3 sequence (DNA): TGTGCCAGTAGTTTGGGCAGAGAAAACATTCAGTACTTC.

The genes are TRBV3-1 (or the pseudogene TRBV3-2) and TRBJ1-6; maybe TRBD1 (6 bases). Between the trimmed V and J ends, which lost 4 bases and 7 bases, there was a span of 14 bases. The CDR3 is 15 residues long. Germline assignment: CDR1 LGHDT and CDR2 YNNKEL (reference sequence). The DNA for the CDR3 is TGTGCCAGCAGCCTGCGGGGGGCGGGAAATTCACCCCTCCACTTT. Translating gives CASSLRGAGNSPLHF.

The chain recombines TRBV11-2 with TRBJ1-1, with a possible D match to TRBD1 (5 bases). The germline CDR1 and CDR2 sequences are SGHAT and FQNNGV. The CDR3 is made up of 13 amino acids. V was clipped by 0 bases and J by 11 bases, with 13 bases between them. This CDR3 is CASSLDRQGRAFF. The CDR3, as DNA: TGTGCCAGCAGCTTAGATCGCCAGGGCCGCGCTTTCTTT.

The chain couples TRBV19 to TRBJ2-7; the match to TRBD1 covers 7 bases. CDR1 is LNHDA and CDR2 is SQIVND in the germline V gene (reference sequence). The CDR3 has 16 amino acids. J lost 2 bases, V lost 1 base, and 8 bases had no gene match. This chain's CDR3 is CASSIGTGGWTYEQYF. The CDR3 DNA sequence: TGTGCCAGTAGTATAGGGACAGGAGGATGGACCTACGAGCAGTACTTC.

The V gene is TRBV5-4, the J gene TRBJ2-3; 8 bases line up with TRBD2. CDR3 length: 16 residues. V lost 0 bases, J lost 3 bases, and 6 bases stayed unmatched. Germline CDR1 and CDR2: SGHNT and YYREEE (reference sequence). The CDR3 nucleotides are TGTGCCAGCAGCTTGGTCGGGGGGGCGGGAACAGATACGCAGTATTTT. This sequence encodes CASSLVGGAGTDTQYF.

CDR3 nucleotide sequence: TGCGCCAGCAGCTCTCAGGGGGCGCGAGGAAACACCATATATTTT. Protein: CASSSQGARGNTIYF. The chain recombines TRBV5-1 with TRBJ1-3; 8 bases align to TRBD1. This CDR3 spans 15 amino acids. In germline, CDR1 is SGHRS, CDR2 YFSETQ. V lost 3 bases, J lost 4 bases, and 6 bases stayed unmatched.

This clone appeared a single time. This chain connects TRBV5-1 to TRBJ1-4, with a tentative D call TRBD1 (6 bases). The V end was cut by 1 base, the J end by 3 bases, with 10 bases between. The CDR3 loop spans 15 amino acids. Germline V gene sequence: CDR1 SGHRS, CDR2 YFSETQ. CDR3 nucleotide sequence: TGCGCCAGCAGCTTGACAGGGCGGGCTAATGAAAAACTGTTTTTT. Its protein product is CASSLTGRANEKLFF.

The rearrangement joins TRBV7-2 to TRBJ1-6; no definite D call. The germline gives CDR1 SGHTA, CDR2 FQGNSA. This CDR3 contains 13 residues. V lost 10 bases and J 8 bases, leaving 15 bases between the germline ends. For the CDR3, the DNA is TGTGCCAAGAAGAGGGTTTCGGATTCACCCCTCCACTTT. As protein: CAKKRVSDSPLHF.

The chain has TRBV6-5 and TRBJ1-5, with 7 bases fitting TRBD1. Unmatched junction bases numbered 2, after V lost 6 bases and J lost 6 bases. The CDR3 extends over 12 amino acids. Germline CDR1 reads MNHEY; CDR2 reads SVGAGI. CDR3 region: CASRQGSQPQHF. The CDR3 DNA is TGTGCCAGCAGACAGGGGTCTCAGCCCCAGCATTTT.

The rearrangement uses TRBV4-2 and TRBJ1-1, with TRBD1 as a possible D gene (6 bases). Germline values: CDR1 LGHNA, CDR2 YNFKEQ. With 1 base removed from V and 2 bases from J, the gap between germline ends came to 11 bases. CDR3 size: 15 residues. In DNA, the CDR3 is TGTGCCAGCAGCCAAGGTGGGGGGGCAAACACTGAAGCTTTCTTT. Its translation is CASSQGGGANTEAFF.

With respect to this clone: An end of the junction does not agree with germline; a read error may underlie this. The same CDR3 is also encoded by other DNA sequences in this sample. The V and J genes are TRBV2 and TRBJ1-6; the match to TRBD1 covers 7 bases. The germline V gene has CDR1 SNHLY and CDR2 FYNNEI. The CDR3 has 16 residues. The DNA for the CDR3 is TGTGCCAGCAGTGAACGACAGGGCCCCTCTAATTCGCCCCTCCACTTT. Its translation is CASSERQGPSNSPLHF.

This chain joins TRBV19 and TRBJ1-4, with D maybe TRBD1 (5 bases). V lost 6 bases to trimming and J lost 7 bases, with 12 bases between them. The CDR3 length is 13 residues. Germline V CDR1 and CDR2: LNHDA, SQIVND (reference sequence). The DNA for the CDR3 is TGTGCCAGTAGGGAAGGGGCACGTGAAAAACTGTTTTTT. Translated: CASREGAREKLFF.

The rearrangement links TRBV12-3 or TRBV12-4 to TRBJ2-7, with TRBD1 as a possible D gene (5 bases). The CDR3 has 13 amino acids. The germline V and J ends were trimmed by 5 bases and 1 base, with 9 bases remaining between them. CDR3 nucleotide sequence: TGTGCCAGCAGTCCGACAGAATCCTACGAGCAGTACTTC. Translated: CASSPTESYEQYF.

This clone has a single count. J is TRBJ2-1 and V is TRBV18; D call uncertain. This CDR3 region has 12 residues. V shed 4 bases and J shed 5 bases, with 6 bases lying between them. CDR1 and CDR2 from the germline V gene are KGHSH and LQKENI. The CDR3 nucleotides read TGTGCCAGCTCACGAGTAGACAATGAGCAGTTCTTC. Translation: CASSRVDNEQFF.

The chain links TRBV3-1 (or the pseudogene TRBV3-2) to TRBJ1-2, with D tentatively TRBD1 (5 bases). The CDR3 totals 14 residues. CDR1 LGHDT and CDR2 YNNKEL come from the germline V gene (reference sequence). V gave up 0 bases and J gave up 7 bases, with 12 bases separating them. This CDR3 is CASSQELQGGGYTF. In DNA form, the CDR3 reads TGTGCCAGCAGCCAAGAGCTCCAGGGTGGTGGCTACACCTTC.

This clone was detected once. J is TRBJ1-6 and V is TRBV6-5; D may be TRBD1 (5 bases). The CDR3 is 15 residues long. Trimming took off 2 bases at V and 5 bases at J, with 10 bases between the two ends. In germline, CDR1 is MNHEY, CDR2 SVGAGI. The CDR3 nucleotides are TGTGCCAGCAGTTACGAAGGCAGGGATAATTCACCCCTCCACTTT. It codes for CASSYEGRDNSPLHF.

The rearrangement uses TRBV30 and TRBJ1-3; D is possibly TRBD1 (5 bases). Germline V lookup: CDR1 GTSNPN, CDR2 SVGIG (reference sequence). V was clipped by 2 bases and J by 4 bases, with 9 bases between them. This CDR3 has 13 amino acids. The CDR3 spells CAWSQAGGNTIYF. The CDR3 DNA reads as TGTGCCTGGAGTCAGGCAGGGGGAAACACCATATATTTT.

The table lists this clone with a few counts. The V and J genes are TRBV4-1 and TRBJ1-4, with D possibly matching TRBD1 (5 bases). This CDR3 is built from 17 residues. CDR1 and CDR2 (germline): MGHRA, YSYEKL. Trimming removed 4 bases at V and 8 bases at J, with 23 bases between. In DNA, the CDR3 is TGCGCCAGCAGCCGAGTCCCAGCTTTAAGGGGTGAAGAAAAACTGTTTTTT. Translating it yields CASSRVPALRGEEKLFF.

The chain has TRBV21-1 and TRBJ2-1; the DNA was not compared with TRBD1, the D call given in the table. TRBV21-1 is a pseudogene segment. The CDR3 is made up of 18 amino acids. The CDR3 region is CASSKGPGEFGSYNEQFF. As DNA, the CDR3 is TGTGCCAGCAGCAAAGGGCCAGGGGAATTTGGCTCCTACAATGAGCAGTTCTTC.

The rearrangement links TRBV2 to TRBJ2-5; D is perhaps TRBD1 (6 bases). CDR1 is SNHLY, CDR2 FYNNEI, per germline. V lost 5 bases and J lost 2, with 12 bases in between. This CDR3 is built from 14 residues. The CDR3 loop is CASSFGQKQETQYF. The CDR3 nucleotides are TGTGCCAGCAGTTTCGGACAGAAACAAGAGACCCAGTACTTC.

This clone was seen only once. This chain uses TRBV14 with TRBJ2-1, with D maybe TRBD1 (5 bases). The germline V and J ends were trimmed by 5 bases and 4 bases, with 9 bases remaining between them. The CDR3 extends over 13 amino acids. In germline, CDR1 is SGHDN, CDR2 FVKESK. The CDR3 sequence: CASSVQGYNEQFF. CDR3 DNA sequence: TGTGCCAGCAGCGTCCAGGGTTACAATGAGCAGTTCTTC.

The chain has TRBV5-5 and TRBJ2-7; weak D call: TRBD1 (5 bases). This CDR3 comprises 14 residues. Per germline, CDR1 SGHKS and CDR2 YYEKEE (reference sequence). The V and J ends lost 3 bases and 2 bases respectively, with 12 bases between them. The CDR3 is CASSSNRLTYEQYF. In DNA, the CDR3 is TGTGCCAGCAGCTCTAACAGGCTTACCTACGAGCAGTACTTC.